Shown below are 8 T cell receptor beta chains from a single sample sequenced in a study of response to subunit inactivated influenza vaccine. TCRdb reprocessed the RT-PCR reads via MiXCR and lists one record per CDR3 protein. The sample consists of fewer than 600,000 distinct CDR3 sequences, less than 7.5% of them appearing once. The sample here was PBMCs from blood, taken roughly 24 months after vaccination. The receptors were sampled from a man aged 50-75 years who received an inactivated influenza vaccine.

This clonotype has a count of ten or more. The rearrangement joins TRBV12-3 or TRBV12-4 to TRBJ1-1; no firm D call. Trimming shortened V by 3 bases and J by 4 bases, and 12 bases separated the two germline ends. CDR3 length equals 14 residues. DNA for the CDR3: TGTGCCAGCAGTTTTCGGGGAGCTTCCACTGAAGCTTTCTTT. This codes for CASSFRGASTEAFF.

This clonotype came up a few times. The rearrangement links TRBV6-1 to TRBJ2-5; D is perhaps TRBD2 (6 bases). The ends were cut back, 5 bases at V and 2 bases at J, with 12 bases in the middle. The germline CDR1 and CDR2 sequences are MNHNS and SASEGT. The length of the CDR3 is 14 residues. The CDR3 here is CASSPSVKQETQYF. The CDR3 coding sequence is TGTGCCAGCAGTCCTAGCGTAAAACAAGAGACCCAGTACTTC.

The chain's CDR3 is CASSQSAADEQFF. The CDR3 nucleotides are TGTGCCAGCAGCCAATCCGCCGCCGATGAGCAGTTCTTC. J is TRBJ2-1 and V is TRBV3-1, with D unclear. CDR3 length: 13 residues. Trimming took off 2 bases at V and 8 bases at J, with 10 bases between the two ends. The germline CDR1 and CDR2 sequences are LGHDT and YNNKEL (reference sequence).

The V and J genes are TRBV7-2 and TRBJ1-1, with D possibly matching TRBD1 (6 bases). The germline V gene has CDR1 SGHTA and CDR2 FQGNSA. V dropped 5 bases and J dropped 1 base, with 11 bases sitting between them. CDR3 length: 14 residues. This CDR3 reads CASSPQGTNTEAFF. Written as DNA, the CDR3 is TGTGCCAGCAGCCCCCAGGGGACGAACACTGAAGCTTTCTTT.

This clonotype was recorded many times. The chain uses TRBV5-1 and TRBJ1-6, with D hard to call. Trimming left V 4 bases short and J 3 bases short, with 14 bases between. The CDR3 is 16 residues long. CDR1 and CDR2 from the germline V gene are SGHRS and YFSETQ. The CDR3 is CASSPRHEGYNSPLHF. Written as DNA, the CDR3 is TGCGCCAGCAGCCCGAGACACGAAGGCTATAATTCACCCCTCCACTTT.

This sequence joins TRBV29-1 and TRBJ2-1; D possibly corresponds to TRBD2 (6 bases). The germline V gene has CDR1 SQVTM and CDR2 ANQGSEA. V was clipped by 7 bases and J by 1 base, with 20 bases between them. This CDR3 has 16 amino acids. CDR3 DNA sequence: TGCAGCGCCGCCGGGGGAGAACGGTTTTCCTACAATGAGCAGTTCTTC. This gives the protein CSAAGGERFSYNEQFF.

This clonotype was seen many times. The chain combines TRBV28 with TRBJ2-3, with D possibly being TRBD1 or TRBD2 (6 bases each). Germline CDR1 is MDHEN and CDR2 is SYDVKM. V was shortened by 10 bases and J by 1 base, with 12 bases between the two germline ends. The CDR3 consists of 13 residues. The CDR3, as DNA: TGTGCCACCAAGGGGGGAGGCACAGATACGCAGTATTTT. Residues: CATKGGGTDTQYF. The entire variable domain, with the rest obtained from reference TRBV28 and TRBJ2-3, is as follows: DVKVTQSSRYLVKRTGEKVFLECVQDMDHENMFWYRQDPGLGLRLIYFSYDVKMKEKGDIPEGYSVSREKKERFSLILESASTNQTSMYLCATKGGGTDTQYFGPGTRLTVL.

The J gene is TRBJ1-4, the V gene TRBV5-6; 7 nucleotides match TRBD1. This CDR3 has 15 residues. J gave up 4 bases and V 4 bases, and 7 bases lay outside the gene matches. Germline-derived CDR1 and CDR2 are SGHDT and YYEEEE. CDR3 sequence: CASSIPGQNNEKLFF. The CDR3 DNA reads as TGTGCCAGCAGCATCCCGGGACAGAATAATGAAAAACTGTTTTTT.